What follows are 32 T cell receptor beta chains derived from one specimen sequenced in a study of cytomegalovirus exposure and HLA in healthy donors. A multiplex PCR was run with 60 Vbeta primers and 13 Jbeta primers. Produced via immunoSEQ multiplex PCR; TCRdb's table is partial and in-frame only. Of around 150,000 clones listed, roughly 80% are singletons. What was sequenced was PBMCs. These receptors were obtained from a middle-aged man in good health and CMV-seropositive.

The chain recombines TRBV4-1 with TRBJ2-7; a weak D match, TRBD1 (6 bases). Trimming shortened V by 3 bases and J by 9 bases, and 21 bases separated the two germline ends. The CDR3 is made up of 15 amino acids. The V gene's germline CDR1 is MGHRA and CDR2 YSYEKL. CDR3 bases: TGCGCCAGCAGCCAGAGCCGACAGGATTCTACGAGGCAGTACTTC. This gives the protein CASSQSRQDSTRQYF.

This chain links TRBV7-9 with TRBJ2-5; no clear D gene. V lost 0 bases, J lost 4 bases, and 9 bases lay in between. The CDR3 sequence is 14 residues long. Germline CDR1 is SEHNR and CDR2 is FQNEAQ (reference sequence). The CDR3 here is CASSLAPSPETQYF. CDR3 coding DNA: TGTGCCAGCAGCTTAGCCCCTAGTCCAGAGACCCAGTACTTC.

This chain links TRBV5-4 with TRBJ2-3; maybe TRBD1 (6 bases). V was pared by 4 bases and J by 1 base, with 10 bases between. Germline values: CDR1 SGHNT, CDR2 YYREEE (reference sequence). The CDR3 extends over 14 amino acids. The CDR3 DNA sequence: TGTGCCAGCAGCCGGGACAAAGGCACAGATACGCAGTATTTT. It translates to CASSRDKGTDTQYF.

The rearrangement links TRBV4-2 to TRBJ2-3; 10 positions match TRBD2. Trimming cost V 3 bases and J 1 base; bases outside gene matches: 4. Germline V gene sequence: CDR1 LGHNA, CDR2 YNFKEQ. This CDR3 region has 16 residues. The CDR3 bases are TGTGCCAGCAGCCAGAAGCGGGGGGGCGGCACAGATACGCAGTATTTT. Its translation is CASSQKRGGGTDTQYF.

The chain links TRBV21-1 to TRBJ2-5; the table gives TRBD1 as D, unverified against the DNA. TRBV21-1 is described as a pseudogene. The CDR3 length is 14 residues. CDR3 nucleotide sequence: TGTGCCAGCAGCATGGGACAGGGGTGCGAGACCCAGTACTTC. Protein product: CASSMGQGCETQYF.

The J gene is TRBJ2-5, the V gene TRBV5-6; D is unresolved. Germline CDR1 SGHDT, CDR2 YYEEEE. V lost 2 bases to trimming and J lost 5 bases, with 4 bases between them. The CDR3 covers 11 residues. The CDR3 nucleotides read TGTGCCAGCAGCTTCGGGGAGACCCAGTACTTC. Translation gives CASSFGETQYF.

The J gene is TRBJ1-2, the V gene TRBV29-1; tentatively, D is TRBD1 (6 bases). The CDR3 covers 15 residues. CDR1 and CDR2 from the germline V gene are SQVTM and ANQGSEA. Trimming pared 0 bases from V and 5 bases from J, leaving 16 bases between. The CDR3 DNA reads as TGCAGCGTTGAAGATCTCGGGGGGCCGAAGTATGGCTACACCTTC. It is translated as CSVEDLGGPKYGYTF.

The V and J genes are TRBV4-2 and TRBJ2-3; 7 nucleotides match TRBD2. The V and J ends lost 0 bases and 1 base, in that order; junction bases with no gene match: 7. Germline CDR1 and CDR2: LGHNA and YNFKEQ. CDR3 length equals 17 residues. This CDR3 reads CASSQDLLRGGTDTQYF. The CDR3 DNA reads TGTGCCAGCAGCCAAGATCTCCTTCGGGGGGGCACAGATACGCAGTATTTT.

This clone has more than one count but fewer than ten. The J gene is TRBJ2-7, the V gene TRBV7-6; a possible D gene is TRBD1 (5 bases). Germline lookup yields CDR1 SGHVS and CDR2 FNYEAQ. CDR3 length: 13 residues. Trimming pared 1 base from V and 7 bases from J, leaving 11 bases between. In DNA, the CDR3 is TGTGCCAGCAGCTTAGGGGGCGCTGGTGAGCAGTACTTC. Encoded protein: CASSLGGAGEQYF.

There are a few counts of this clone. V gene TRBV6-5 combines with J gene TRBJ2-2; D gene unclear. CDR3 length: 12 residues. CDR1 and CDR2 from the germline V gene are MNHEY and SVGAGI. V dropped 6 bases and J dropped 3 bases, with 5 bases sitting between them. CDR3 protein: CASSRDTGELFF. The CDR3, as DNA: TGTGCCAGCAGCCGAGACACCGGGGAGCTGTTTTTT.

The chain employs TRBV11-2 and TRBJ2-7, with a possible D match to TRBD2 (5 bases). Germline V CDR1 and CDR2: SGHAT, FQNNGV. The CDR3 length is 14 residues. The V and J ends lost 4 bases and 0 bases respectively, with 10 bases between them. CDR3: CASSSGINSYEQYF. CDR3 DNA sequence: TGTGCCAGCAGCTCCGGGATTAACTCCTACGAGCAGTACTTC.

This chain links TRBV5-5 with TRBJ2-2; the match to TRBD1 covers 8 bases. The CDR3 runs to 17 residues. Looked up from germline, CDR1 is SGHKS and CDR2 is YYEKEE (reference sequence). V lost 3 bases and J lost 0; bases outside the gene matches: 7. CDR3 amino acids: CASSWATGAPNTGELFF. The CDR3 DNA reads TGTGCCAGCAGCTGGGCGACAGGGGCTCCGAACACCGGGGAGCTGTTTTTT.

V gene TRBV28 combines with J gene TRBJ2-1, with 8 bases aligning to TRBD1. Trimming took 6 bases from V and 2 from J; bases not matched to a gene: 6. Germline assignment: CDR1 MDHEN and CDR2 SYDVKM. The CDR3 covers 15 residues. Here the CDR3 DNA reads TGTGCCAGCAGCCCAGGGGGCCGAACCTACAATGAGCAGTTCTTC. Its translation: CASSPGGRTYNEQFF.

This sequence joins TRBV7-2 and TRBJ1-1; no clear D. The V gene's germline CDR1 is SGHTA and CDR2 FQGNSA. There are 14 residues in the CDR3. The ends were cut back, 3 bases at V and 0 bases at J, with 8 bases in the middle. The CDR3 sequence is CASSFRILNTEAFF. Written as DNA, the CDR3 is TGTGCCAGCAGCTTCAGGATCTTGAACACTGAAGCTTTCTTT.

The gene calls are TRBV6-5 and TRBJ2-3, with TRBD2 matching over 10 bases. The germline V gene encodes CDR1 MNHEY and CDR2 SVGAGI. Losses at the gene ends were 6 bases for V and 3 bases for J; bases not matched to a gene: 6. This CDR3 has 15 amino acids. The CDR3 loop is CASSHGTSETDTQYF. CDR3 DNA sequence: TGTGCCAGCAGCCACGGGACTAGCGAAACAGATACGCAGTATTTT.

V gene TRBV5-1 combines with J gene TRBJ2-5; perhaps TRBD2 as D (6 bases). Trimming shortened V by 6 bases and J by 5 bases, and 17 bases separated the two germline ends. Germline-derived CDR1 and CDR2 are SGHRS and YFSETQ. The CDR3 is made up of 14 amino acids. This CDR3 reads CASKMKAGWETQYF. CDR3 bases: TGCGCCAGCAAGATGAAGGCGGGGTGGGAGACCCAGTACTTC.

This chain's CDR3 is CASSSDFSAGEQFF. The CDR3 coding sequence is TGTGCCAGCAGTTCCGATTTTAGCGCGGGTGAGCAGTTCTTC. The chain combines TRBV2 with TRBJ2-1; possibly TRBD2 for D (5 bases). Trimming left V 5 bases short and J 9 bases short, with 17 bases between. The length of the CDR3 is 14 residues. CDR1 is SNHLY and CDR2 is FYNNEI in the germline V gene. The complete variable domain, with remaining parts taken from reference TRBV2 and TRBJ2-1, reads EPEVTQTPSHQVTQMGQEVILRCVPISNHLYFYWYRQILGQKVEFLVSFYNNEISEKSEIFDDQFSVERPDGSNFTLKIRSTKLEDSAMYFCASSSDFSAGEQFFGPGTRLTVL.

The V gene is TRBV5-1, the J gene TRBJ1-2; no definite D call. The V gene's germline CDR1 is SGHRS and CDR2 YFSETQ. There are 13 residues in the CDR3. V was cut by 0 bases and J by 7 bases, with 10 bases left in between. CDR3 amino acids: CASSLDLGVGYTF. CDR3 in DNA: TGCGCCAGCAGCTTGGACCTGGGAGTTGGCTACACCTTC.

V and J are TRBV10-1 and TRBJ1-4, with D possibly matching TRBD1 (6 bases). Between the trimmed V and J ends, which lost 5 bases and 2 bases, there was a span of 12 bases. The germline CDR1 and CDR2 sequences are WNHNN and SYGVQD (reference sequence). This CDR3 is built from 15 residues. CDR3 region: CASSTFRGTNEKLFF. The CDR3 nucleotides are TGCGCCAGCAGTACTTTCAGGGGTACTAATGAAAAACTGTTTTTT.

This rearrangement joins TRBV5-6 to TRBJ2-3, with 9 bases identical to TRBD2. The germline CDR1 and CDR2 sequences are SGHDT and YYEEEE. The CDR3 is made up of 16 amino acids. V lost 2 bases, J lost 6 bases, and 10 bases stayed unmatched. The CDR3 DNA reads TGTGCCAGCAGCTTTATAACAGCGGGGGGAGCGGATACGCAGTATTTT. Protein product: CASSFITAGGADTQYF.

The rearrangement joins TRBV7-9 to TRBJ1-1; 11 nucleotides match TRBD1. V dropped 5 bases and J dropped 3; count of bases not matched to a gene: 5. CDR3 length equals 15 residues. Germline CDR1 and CDR2: SEHNR and FQNEAQ (reference sequence). The CDR3 coding sequence is TGTGCCAGCAGCCAAGGACAGGGGGCGGACACTGAAGCTTTCTTT. Protein sequence: CASSQGQGADTEAFF. Variable domain in full (rest from reference TRBV7-9 and TRBJ1-1): DTGVSQNPRHKITKRGQNVTFRCDPISEHNRLYWYRQTLGQGPEFLTYFQNEAQLEKSRLLSDRFSAERPKGSFSTLEIQRTEQGDSAMYLCASSQGQGADTEAFFGQGTRLTVV.

This rearrangement joins TRBV5-5 to TRBJ1-5, with 9 bases identical to TRBD1. V lost 4 bases, J lost 1 base, and 3 bases stayed unmatched. CDR3 length: 15 amino acids. Germline loops: CDR1 SGHKS, CDR2 YYEKEE (reference sequence). CDR3 loop: CASSPTGGSNQPQHF. The CDR3 DNA follows: TGTGCCAGCAGCCCGACAGGGGGGAGCAATCAGCCCCAGCATTTT.

V is TRBV28 and J is TRBJ2-7; D is possibly TRBD1 (5 bases). Germline CDR1 reads MDHEN; CDR2 reads SYDVKM. This CDR3 is built from 12 residues. The V end lost 7 bases, the J end lost 1 base, and 8 bases lay between the germline ends. DNA of the CDR3: TGTGCCAGCATGACAGTTTCCTACGAGCAGTACTTC. Protein: CASMTVSYEQYF.

This clone came up a few times. The chain couples TRBV7-9 to TRBJ2-6; D remains unclear. V was shortened by 1 base and J by 0 bases, with 7 bases between the two germline ends. CDR1 and CDR2 (germline): SEHNR, FQNEAQ (reference sequence). There are 16 residues in the CDR3. The CDR3 here is CASSLDHSSGANVLTF. The CDR3 DNA sequence: TGTGCCAGCAGCTTAGACCACAGCTCTGGGGCCAACGTCCTGACTTTC.

V usage is TRBV5-1 and J usage is TRBJ2-7, with D uncertain. The CDR3 loop spans 12 amino acids. Germline CDR1 is SGHRS and CDR2 is YFSETQ. The ends were cut back, 1 base at V and 4 bases at J, with 6 bases in the middle. The CDR3 nucleotides read TGCGCCAGCAGCTTGCCCCCTTACGAGCAGTACTTC. It encodes CASSLPPYEQYF.

The chain has TRBV9 and TRBJ2-3; the match to TRBD2 covers 10 bases. Germline trimming cut 3 bases from V and 3 bases from J; bases unmatched to any gene: 7. Per germline, CDR1 SGDLS and CDR2 YYNGEE. The CDR3 runs 16 residues. The CDR3 protein is CASSAGLAEITDTQYF. The CDR3 DNA sequence: TGTGCCAGCAGCGCAGGACTAGCGGAAATAACAGATACGCAGTATTTT.

The V gene is TRBV5-4, the J gene TRBJ2-5, with D tentatively TRBD2 (7 bases). Germline assignment: CDR1 SGHNT and CDR2 YYREEE (reference sequence). V was pared by 0 bases and J by 2 bases, with 11 bases between. The CDR3 is 15 amino acids. Here the CDR3 reads CASSLAGGIQETQYF. DNA for the CDR3: TGTGCCAGCAGCTTGGCGGGGGGCATACAAGAGACCCAGTACTTC.

V and J are TRBV5-6 and TRBJ1-3; 7 nucleotides align to TRBD1. The germline V gene has CDR1 SGHDT and CDR2 YYEEEE. Trimming at V came to 0 bases and at J to 4 bases, leaving 7 bases not matched to a gene. This CDR3 region has 16 residues. CDR3 in amino acids: CASSLGVTGTGNTIYF. CDR3 sequence (DNA): TGTGCCAGCAGCTTGGGGGTGACAGGGACCGGAAACACCATATATTTT.

A few counts support this clone. The rearrangement joins TRBV27 to TRBJ2-5; TRBD1 agrees at 9 bases. The CDR3 spans 14 residues. Germline values: CDR1 MNHEY, CDR2 SMNVEV (reference sequence). After removal of 2 bases from V and 5 bases from J, the junction contained 3 bases not matched to a gene. Here the CDR3 reads CASSLRGQGETQYF. As DNA, the CDR3 is TGTGCCAGCAGTTTAAGAGGACAGGGGGAGACCCAGTACTTC.

The V call is TRBV5-1, the J call TRBJ1-1, with D perhaps TRBD1 (6 bases). V was shortened by 1 base and J by 0 bases, with 10 bases between the two germline ends. CDR1 is SGHRS and CDR2 is YFSETQ in the germline V gene. The CDR3 length is 15 residues. The DNA of the CDR3 is TGCGCCAGCAGCTTGTCTACAGGGATGAACACTGAAGCTTTCTTT. The encoded protein is CASSLSTGMNTEAFF.

V and J are TRBV6-6 and TRBJ2-5; D gene uncertain. Germline CDR1 MNHNY, CDR2 SVGAGI (reference sequence). The V and J ends lost 5 bases and 3 bases respectively, with 10 bases between them. The CDR3 is 13 amino acids. The CDR3 nucleotides read TGTGCCAGCAGTAACGACAAGGAAGAGACCCAGTACTTC. Encoded protein: CASSNDKEETQYF.

Remarks on this clone: Other nucleotide sequences from this sample produce the same CDR3. V gene TRBV6-6 combines with J gene TRBJ1-5; D may be TRBD1 (6 bases). Germline-derived CDR1 and CDR2 are MNHNY and SVGAGI (reference sequence). V was shortened by 4 bases and J by 6 bases, with 7 bases between the two germline ends. The CDR3 has 12 amino acids. The CDR3 sequence is CASSLGGQPQHF. The CDR3 region has the DNA TGTGCCAGCAGTTTAGGGGGTCAGCCCCAGCATTTT.